This entry features one T cell receptor (beta chain) sequence. Its target is unknown. The assay was immunoSEQ multiplex PCR, and TCRdb's table has in-frame clones only and misses some. The sample lists about 150,000 clones, more than 85% occurring once. This sample was taken from a study of T cell responses to AZD1222 COVID-19 vaccine. Study-level information: The analysis combined second doses at about 4 or about 12 weeks.

Trimming removed 6 bases from V and 0 bases from J, with 3 bases in between. Germline CDR1 and CDR2: WSHSY and SAAADI. The CDR3 runs to 11 residues. Study findings and constraints: Spike as a whole was targeted by vaccine-associated CD4 TCRs, dominant at 160-218 and 743-854.

The V call is TRBV10-2, the J call TRBJ2-7; D call uncertain. Sequences were derived from peripheral blood, sampled on day 0 of AZD1222 vaccination. The sequence was obtained from an adult in good health. CDR3 region: CASRYSYEQYF. CDR3 DNA: TGCGCCAGCAGGTACTCCTACGAGCAGTACTTC.